The 11 T cell receptor beta chains given below trace back to one sample, sequenced in a study of shared clonotypes between healthy human individuals. Using immunoSEQ multiplex PCR, the repertoire was profiled, and TCRdb retains in-frame clones only, with some absent. The data show approximately 2,000,000 clones, 80% to 95% seen once. The sequencing sample was made of naive CD4+ T cells from PBMCs. Subset here: CD45RA+ positively selected. These receptors were taken from a young man in good health. Some clones in this sample may be carry-over from other donors' samples.

This chain joins TRBV7-2 and TRBJ1-3; D is perhaps TRBD1 (6 bases). This CDR3 is built from 15 residues. The germline gives CDR1 SGHTA, CDR2 FQGNSA. V lost 7 bases and J 2 bases, leaving 15 bases between the germline ends. The CDR3 spells CASTQTGGAGNTIYF. As DNA, the CDR3 is TGTGCCAGCACCCAGACAGGAGGGGCTGGAAACACCATATATTTT.

This chain connects TRBV4-1 to TRBJ2-3; D perhaps matches TRBD2 (6 bases). Looked up from germline, CDR1 is MGHRA and CDR2 is YSYEKL. CDR3 length equals 16 residues. Trimming took 0 bases from V and 2 from J, leaving 12 bases between them. The CDR3 reads CASSQEQRADTDTQYF. CDR3 coding DNA: TGCGCCAGCAGCCAAGAACAGCGGGCCGACACAGATACGCAGTATTTT.

This sequence joins TRBV5-6 and TRBJ2-6; no clear D gene. Germline CDR1 SGHDT, CDR2 YYEEEE. V was trimmed by 1 base and J by 0 bases, leaving 8 bases between them. The CDR3 sequence is 16 residues long. CDR3 protein: CASSLYSNSGANVLTF. The DNA for the CDR3 is TGTGCCAGCAGCTTGTACAGTAACTCTGGGGCCAACGTCCTGACTTTC.

As to this clone: Other DNA sequences in the sample encode the same CDR3. The chain carries TRBV11-1 and TRBJ2-3; D unresolved. Germline CDR1 and CDR2: SGHAT and FQDESV (reference sequence). V was clipped by 4 bases and J by 1 base, with 9 bases between them. This CDR3 has 14 residues. The CDR3 DNA reads as TGTGCCAGCAGCTCCCGGTTCCGCACAGATACGCAGTATTTT. This sequence encodes CASSSRFRTDTQYF.

This clone was seen just once. This chain uses TRBV28 with TRBJ1-2; D remains ambiguous. Per the germline V gene, CDR1 is MDHEN and CDR2 is SYDVKM. V lost 3 bases, J lost 8 bases, and 19 bases lay in between. The CDR3 spans 15 residues. CDR3 nucleotides: TGTGCCAGCAGTTTTTGGGAGCCCCGCCGCGAGGGCTACACCTTC. This codes for CASSFWEPRREGYTF.

The genes are TRBV7-2 and TRBJ1-2, with D perhaps matching TRBD1 (5 bases). Germline V gene lookup returns CDR1 SGHTA and CDR2 FQGNSA. V gave up 9 bases and J gave up 2 bases, with 7 bases separating them. This CDR3 region has 11 residues. The chain's CDR3 is CASGGNYGYTF. In DNA form, the CDR3 reads TGTGCCAGTGGGGGGAACTATGGCTACACCTTC.

The V gene is TRBV29-1, the J gene TRBJ2-5; TRBD2 matches at 9 bases. Germline V gene sequence: CDR1 SQVTM, CDR2 ANQGSEA. Trimming cost V 4 bases and J 2 bases; bases outside gene matches: 5. This CDR3 is 14 amino acids long. Here the CDR3 reads CSVVDSGGQETQYF. The CDR3 DNA is TGCAGCGTTGTTGATAGCGGGGGACAAGAGACCCAGTACTTC. The full variable domain, its missing parts supplied by reference TRBV29-1 and TRBJ2-5, is SAVISQKPSRDICQRGTSLTIQCQVDSQVTMMFWYRQQPGQSLTLIATANQGSEATYESGFVIDKFPISRPNLTFSTLTVSNMSPEDSSIYLCSVVDSGGQETQYFGPGTRLLVL.

The chain recombines TRBV7-2 with TRBJ2-7; a weak D match, TRBD1 (5 bases). The CDR3 sequence is 12 residues long. Germline V CDR1 and CDR2: SGHTA, FQGNSA. V was shortened by 3 bases and J by 5 bases, with 8 bases between the two germline ends. The CDR3: CASSFARDEQYF. The DNA of the CDR3 is TGTGCCAGCAGCTTTGCCAGGGACGAGCAGTACTTC.

The rearrangement joins TRBV6-1 to TRBJ1-1; D call uncertain. CDR1 and CDR2 (germline): MNHNS, SASEGT. Trimming removed 8 bases from V and 5 bases from J, with 21 bases in between. The CDR3 is 15 amino acids. The CDR3 DNA reads as TGTGCCAGCGGTCTAAGGAGCTTCGGTTGGACTGAAGCTTTCTTT. Translated: CASGLRSFGWTEAFF.

In DNA, the CDR3 is TGTGCCAGTAGTATTCGGCCGGACGGGGAACTGTTTTTT. Translating it yields CASSIRPDGELFF. The gene calls are TRBV19 and TRBJ1-4; D unresolved. CDR1 and CDR2 from the germline V gene are LNHDA and SQIVND (reference sequence). V lost 3 bases and J 12 bases, leaving 14 bases between the germline ends. This CDR3 comprises 13 residues.

This CDR3 is CASGPQGDYGYTF. CDR3 DNA: TGCGCCAGCGGACCACAGGGGGACTATGGCTACACCTTC. The chain carries TRBV5-1 and TRBJ1-2; 8 nucleotides match TRBD1. The trim removed 7 bases at V and 3 bases at J, leaving 5 bases unmatched. The germline V gene encodes CDR1 SGHRS and CDR2 YFSETQ. This CDR3 region has 13 residues.